This T cell receptor (beta chain) was identified during a study of T-cell memory formation after mild COVID-19. TCRdb used MiXCR to reprocess the 5' RACE reads, holding one entry per CDR3 protein. The sample comprises 560,000 or so distinct CDR3 sequences, 15% to 20% of which are singletons, and about 7.4% rests with the top ten. The CDR3 contains 17 residues. Looked up from germline, CDR1 is MGHRA and CDR2 is YSYEKL. J lost 4 bases, V lost 1 base, and 10 bases had no gene match. This clonotype has just a few counts. The chain links TRBV4-1 to TRBJ1-3; TRBD1 aligns across 7 bases. This TCR derives from an adult woman who had mild COVID-19 (a few samples of this study predate the infection). Cell type and time point are not known. Input material: PBMCs or a T cell subset sorted from them (not recorded which). The DNA of the CDR3 is TGCGCCAGCAGCCAAGGAACCACAGGGGAAGCCGGAAACACCATATATTTT. Amino acid sequence: CASSQGTTGEAGNTIYF.